The 4 T cell receptor beta chains below come from one sample, sequenced in a study of blood T cell repertoires in COVID-19. Repertoires were generated with immunoSEQ multiplex PCR, while TCRdb's copy carries only in-frame clones and drops some. The data hold approximately 190,000 clones, with approximately 90% observed a single time. Sample: PBMCs or T cells enriched from blood (not recorded which). All receptors derive from a woman in her thirties or forties in a cohort exposed to, infected with or recovered from COVID-19 (not recorded which).

CDR3 nucleotides: TGTGCCAGCAGCGTCGGCATAGACCTAGACTATGGCTACACCTTC. This codes for CASSVGIDLDYGYTF. This chain links TRBV9 with TRBJ1-2; D is undetermined. Germline V gene data show CDR1 as SGDLS and CDR2 as YYNGEE. With 2 bases removed from V and 3 bases from J, the gap between germline ends came to 14 bases. The CDR3 runs to 15 residues.

V is TRBV28 and J is TRBJ1-2; 11 nucleotides agree with TRBD1. The CDR3 is 16 amino acids. V shed 6 bases, J shed 4 bases, and the junction held 10 bases outside the gene matches. Germline CDR1 is MDHEN and CDR2 is SYDVKM. This CDR3 reads CASRTSGQGAGYGYTF. The CDR3 DNA sequence: TGTGCCAGCAGAACTTCCGGACAGGGGGCTGGCTATGGCTACACCTTC.

The V and J genes are TRBV4-1 and TRBJ1-4; possibly TRBD1 for D (5 bases). The V gene's germline CDR1 is MGHRA and CDR2 YSYEKL. This CDR3 has 15 residues. Trimming cost V 4 bases and J 8 bases, with 17 bases left between them. The CDR3 nucleotides are TGCGCCAGCAGCCCCGTGACAGCTAAGTGGGAAAAACTGTTTTTT. Translating gives CASSPVTAKWEKLFF.

This chain links TRBV13 with TRBJ2-5; 10 positions match TRBD2. This CDR3 contains 16 residues. V shed 1 base, J shed 6 bases, and the junction held 8 bases outside the gene matches. From germline, CDR1 is PRHDT and CDR2 FYEKMQ (reference sequence). The CDR3 spells CASSLVASGSDQTQYF. In nucleotides, the CDR3 is TGTGCCAGCAGCTTAGTGGCTAGCGGGAGCGATCAGACCCAGTACTTC.